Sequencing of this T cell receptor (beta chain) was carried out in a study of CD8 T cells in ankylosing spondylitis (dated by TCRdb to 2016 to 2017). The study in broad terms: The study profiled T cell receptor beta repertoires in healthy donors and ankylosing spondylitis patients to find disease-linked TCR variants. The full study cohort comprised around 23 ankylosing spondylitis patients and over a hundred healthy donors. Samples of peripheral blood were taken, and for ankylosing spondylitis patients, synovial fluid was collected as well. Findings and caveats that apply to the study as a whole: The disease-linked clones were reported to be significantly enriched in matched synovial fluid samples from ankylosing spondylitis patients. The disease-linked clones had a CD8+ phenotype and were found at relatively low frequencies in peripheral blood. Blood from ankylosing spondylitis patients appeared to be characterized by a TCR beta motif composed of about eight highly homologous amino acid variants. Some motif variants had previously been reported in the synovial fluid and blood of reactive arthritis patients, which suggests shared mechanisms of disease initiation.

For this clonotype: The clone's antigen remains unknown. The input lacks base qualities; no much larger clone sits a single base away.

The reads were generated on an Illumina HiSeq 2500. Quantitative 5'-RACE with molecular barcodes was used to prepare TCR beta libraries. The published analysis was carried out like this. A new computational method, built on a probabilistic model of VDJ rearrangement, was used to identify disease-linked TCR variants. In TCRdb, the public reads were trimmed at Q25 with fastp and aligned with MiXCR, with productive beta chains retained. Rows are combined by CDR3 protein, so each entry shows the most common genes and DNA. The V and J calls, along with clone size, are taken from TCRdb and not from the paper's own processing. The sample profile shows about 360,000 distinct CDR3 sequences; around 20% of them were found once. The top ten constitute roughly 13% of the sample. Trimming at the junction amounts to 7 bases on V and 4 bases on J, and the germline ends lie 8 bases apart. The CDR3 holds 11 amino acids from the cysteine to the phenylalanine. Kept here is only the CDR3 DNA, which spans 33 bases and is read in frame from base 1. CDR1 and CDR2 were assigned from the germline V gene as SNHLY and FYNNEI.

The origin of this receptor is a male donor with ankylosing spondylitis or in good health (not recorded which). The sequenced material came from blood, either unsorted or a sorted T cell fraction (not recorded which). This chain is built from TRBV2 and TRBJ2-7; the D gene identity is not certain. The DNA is TGTGCCAGCACCGACGGTTACGAGCAGTACTTC. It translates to CASTDGYEQYF.